This TCR beta chain was observed in a study of T cells in Graves' hyperthyroidism and ophthalmopathy. The TCR beta CDR3 regions underwent amplification using RNA transcripts as the source. The HTBI primer set served for first-round RT-PCR of the TCR CDR3. MiXCR, applied by TCRdb to the multiplex PCR reads, yields one record per CDR3 protein. In the table there are approximately 610,000 distinct CDR3 sequences, about 14% of which are singletons. Germline lookup yields CDR1 MDHEN and CDR2 SYDVKM. J was trimmed by 9 bases and V by 3 bases; bases with no gene match: 10. This CDR3 spans 14 amino acids. Sequencing was performed on blood. The clonotype comes from a middle-aged woman with Graves' ophthalmopathy. The J gene is TRBJ1-1, the V gene TRBV28, with TRBD1 matching 7 bases. The CDR3: CASSFVTGSQKAFF. The CDR3 nucleotides read TGTGCCAGCAGTTTTGTGACAGGGTCCCAGAAAGCTTTCTTT.